Detailed here is one T cell receptor beta chain. Its antigen is undetermined. Some clones are missing from TCRdb's copy, which holds only in-frame ones; the method was immunoSEQ multiplex PCR. The sample carries around 68,000 clones, around four fifths recorded once. The data stem from a study of pediatric ulcerative colitis. Study-level points and caveats: Ulcerative colitis patients shared more blood-rectal clones than controls. Acute severe colitis showed lower rectal diversity from clonal expansions.

CDR1 and CDR2 (germline): LGHNT, FRNRAP. The CDR3 covers 13 residues. Trimming stripped 8 bases from V and 7 bases from J, with 15 bases between. V gene TRBV12-5 combines with J gene TRBJ2-1; tentatively, D is TRBD1 (6 bases). The sequencing input was blood. The source is a boy aged 5-17 years with moderate ulcerative colitis. The CDR3 DNA reads TGTGCTAGTCTATTCAGGGGTTCGAATGAGCAGTTCTTC. Amino acids: CASLFRGSNEQFF.